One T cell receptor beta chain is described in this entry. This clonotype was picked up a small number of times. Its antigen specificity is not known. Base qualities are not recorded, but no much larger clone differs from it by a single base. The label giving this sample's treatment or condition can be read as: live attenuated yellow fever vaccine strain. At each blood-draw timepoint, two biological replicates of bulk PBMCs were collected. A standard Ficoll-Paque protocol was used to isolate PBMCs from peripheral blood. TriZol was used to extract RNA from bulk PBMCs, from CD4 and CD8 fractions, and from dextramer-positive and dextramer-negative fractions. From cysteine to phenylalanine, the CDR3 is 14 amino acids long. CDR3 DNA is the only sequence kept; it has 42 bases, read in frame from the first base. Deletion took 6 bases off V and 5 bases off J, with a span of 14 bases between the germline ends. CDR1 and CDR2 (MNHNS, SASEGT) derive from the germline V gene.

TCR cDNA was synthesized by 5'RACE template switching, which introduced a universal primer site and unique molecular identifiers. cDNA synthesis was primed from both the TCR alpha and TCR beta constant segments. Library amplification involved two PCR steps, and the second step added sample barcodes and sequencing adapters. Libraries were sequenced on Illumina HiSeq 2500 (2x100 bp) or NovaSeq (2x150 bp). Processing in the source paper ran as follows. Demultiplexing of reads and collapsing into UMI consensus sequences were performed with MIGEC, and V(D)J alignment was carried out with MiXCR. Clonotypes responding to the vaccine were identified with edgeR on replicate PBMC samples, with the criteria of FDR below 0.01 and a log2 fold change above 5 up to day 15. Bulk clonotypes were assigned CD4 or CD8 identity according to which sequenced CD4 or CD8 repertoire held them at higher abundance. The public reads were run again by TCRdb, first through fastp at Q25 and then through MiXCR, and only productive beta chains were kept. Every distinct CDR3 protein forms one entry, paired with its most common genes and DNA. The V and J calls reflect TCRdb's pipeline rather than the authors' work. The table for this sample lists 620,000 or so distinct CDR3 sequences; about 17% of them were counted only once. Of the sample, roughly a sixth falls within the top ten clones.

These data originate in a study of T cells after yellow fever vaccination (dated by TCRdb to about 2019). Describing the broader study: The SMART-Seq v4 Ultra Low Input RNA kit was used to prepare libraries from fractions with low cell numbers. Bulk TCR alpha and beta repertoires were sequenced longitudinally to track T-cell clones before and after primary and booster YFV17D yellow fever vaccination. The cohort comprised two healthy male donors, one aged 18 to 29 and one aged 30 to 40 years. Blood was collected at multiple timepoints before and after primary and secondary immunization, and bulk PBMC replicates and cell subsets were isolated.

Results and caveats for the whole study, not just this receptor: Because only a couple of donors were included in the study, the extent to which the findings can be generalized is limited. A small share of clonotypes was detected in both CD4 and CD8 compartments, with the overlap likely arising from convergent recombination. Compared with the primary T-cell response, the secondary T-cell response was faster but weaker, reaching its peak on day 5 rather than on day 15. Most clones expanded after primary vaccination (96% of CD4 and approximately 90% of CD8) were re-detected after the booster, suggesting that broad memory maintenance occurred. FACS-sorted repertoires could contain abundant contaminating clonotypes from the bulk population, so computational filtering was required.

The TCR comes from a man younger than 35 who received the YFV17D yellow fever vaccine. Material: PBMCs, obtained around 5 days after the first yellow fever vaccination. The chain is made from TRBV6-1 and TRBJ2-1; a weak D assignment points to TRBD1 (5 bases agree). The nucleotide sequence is TGTGCCAGCAGCCTTCAGGGATACGACAATGAGCAGTTCTTC. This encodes CASSLQGYDNEQFF.